The entry below gives a single T cell receptor beta chain sequence along with its context. What it binds is unknown. Cells sorted by CD45RO/CCR7/CD25/CD127/CD95/CD27 comprised CD4+ naive, central memory, regulatory and stem cell-like memory cells. Expressed TCRB transcripts were sequenced after all isolated RNA was converted to cDNA. Some clones are missing from TCRdb's copy, which holds only in-frame ones; the method was immunoSEQ multiplex PCR. Of hundreds of thousands of clones listed, around 16% are singletons. V lost 3 bases, J lost 6 bases, and 14 bases stayed unmatched. The CDR3 extends over 18 amino acids. Germline V gives CDR1 LGHNA, CDR2 YSLEER. The data derive from a study of beta chain features in type 1 diabetes. Findings and caveats of the study: For patients, the naive, central memory and Treg TCRB repertoires appeared more alike than for healthy donors. A pattern of fewer insertions and more deletions at VDJ junctions was seen in type 1 diabetes patients.

This clonotype originated in a young man in good health. This rearrangement joins TRBV4-3 to TRBJ2-2, with 9 positions matching TRBD1. The specimen was naive CD4+ T cells from blood. The CDR3 DNA is TGCGCCAGCAGCCAGGCAGGTGGGACAGGGTCGAAGTCCGGGGAGCTGTTTTTT. The encoded protein is CASSQAGGTGSKSGELFF.